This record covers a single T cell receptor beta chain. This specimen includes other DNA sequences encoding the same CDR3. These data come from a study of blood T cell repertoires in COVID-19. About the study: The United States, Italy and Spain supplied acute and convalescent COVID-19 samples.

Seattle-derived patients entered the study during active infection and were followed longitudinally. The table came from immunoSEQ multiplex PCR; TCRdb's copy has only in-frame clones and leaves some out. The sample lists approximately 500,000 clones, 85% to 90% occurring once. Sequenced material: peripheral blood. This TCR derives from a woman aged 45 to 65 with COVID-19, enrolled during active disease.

CDR3 sequence: CASSLVGRQETQYF. For the CDR3, the DNA is TGTGCCAGCAGCTTAGTCGGCAGGCAAGAGACCCAGTACTTC. V usage is TRBV7-2 and J usage is TRBJ2-5; D remains ambiguous. V gave up 1 base and J gave up 2 bases, with 8 bases separating them. CDR3 size: 14 residues. Germline values: CDR1 SGHTA, CDR2 FQGNSA.